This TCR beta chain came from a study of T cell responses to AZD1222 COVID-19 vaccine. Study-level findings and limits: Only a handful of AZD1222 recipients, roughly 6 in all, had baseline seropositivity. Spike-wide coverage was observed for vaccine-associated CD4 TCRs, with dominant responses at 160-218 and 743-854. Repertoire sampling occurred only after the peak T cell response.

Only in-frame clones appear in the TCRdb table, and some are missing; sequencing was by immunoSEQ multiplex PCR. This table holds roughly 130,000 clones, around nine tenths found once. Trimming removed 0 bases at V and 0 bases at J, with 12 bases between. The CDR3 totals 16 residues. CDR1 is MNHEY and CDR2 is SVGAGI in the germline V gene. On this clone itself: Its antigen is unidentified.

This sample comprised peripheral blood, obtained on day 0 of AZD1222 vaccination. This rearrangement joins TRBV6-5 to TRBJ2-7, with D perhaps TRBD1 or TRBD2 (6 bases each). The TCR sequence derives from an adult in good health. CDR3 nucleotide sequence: TGTGCCAGCAGTTACTCGTCCGGGGGCAGCTCCTACGAGCAGTACTTC. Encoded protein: CASSYSSGGSSYEQYF.